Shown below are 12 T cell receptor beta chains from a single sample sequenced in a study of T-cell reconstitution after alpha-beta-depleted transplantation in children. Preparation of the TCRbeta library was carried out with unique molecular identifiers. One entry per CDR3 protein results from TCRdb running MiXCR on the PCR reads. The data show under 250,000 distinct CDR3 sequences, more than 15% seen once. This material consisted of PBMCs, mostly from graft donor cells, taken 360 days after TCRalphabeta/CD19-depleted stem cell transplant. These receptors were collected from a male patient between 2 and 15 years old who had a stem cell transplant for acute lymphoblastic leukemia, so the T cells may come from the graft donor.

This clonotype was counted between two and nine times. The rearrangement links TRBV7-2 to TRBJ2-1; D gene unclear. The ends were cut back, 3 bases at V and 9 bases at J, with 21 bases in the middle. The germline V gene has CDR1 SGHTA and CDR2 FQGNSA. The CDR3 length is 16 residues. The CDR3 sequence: CASSLSTTGLRSEQFF. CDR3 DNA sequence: TGTGCCAGCAGCTTGTCAACTACCGGTCTACGCTCTGAGCAGTTCTTC.

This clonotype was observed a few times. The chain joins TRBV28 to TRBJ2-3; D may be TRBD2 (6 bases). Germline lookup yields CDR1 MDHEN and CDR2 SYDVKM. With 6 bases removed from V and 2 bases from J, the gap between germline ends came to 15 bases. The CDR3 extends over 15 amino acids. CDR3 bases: TGTGCCAGCAGGCGGGACCTGTTAGTCACAGATACGCAGTATTTT. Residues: CASRRDLLVTDTQYF.

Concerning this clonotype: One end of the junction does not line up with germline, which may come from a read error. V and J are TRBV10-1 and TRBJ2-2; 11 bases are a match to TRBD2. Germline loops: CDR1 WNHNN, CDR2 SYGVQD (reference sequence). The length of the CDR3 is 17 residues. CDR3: CACSEISGRANTGELFF. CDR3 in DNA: TGCGCCTGCAGTGAGATTAGCGGGAGGGCGAACACCGGGGAGCTGTTTTTT.

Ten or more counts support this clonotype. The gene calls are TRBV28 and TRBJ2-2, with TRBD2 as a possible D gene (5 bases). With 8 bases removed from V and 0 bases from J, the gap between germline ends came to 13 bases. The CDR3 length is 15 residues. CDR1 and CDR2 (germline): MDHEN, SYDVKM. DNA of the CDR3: TGTGCCAGCTACGAGGGTGACCCGAACACCGGGGAGCTGTTTTTT. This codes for CASYEGDPNTGELFF.

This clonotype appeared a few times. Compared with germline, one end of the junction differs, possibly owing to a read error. CDR3 sequence: CASRLDWFQETQYF. The CDR3 DNA reads as TGTGCCAGCAGATTAGACTGGTTCCAAGAGACCCAGTACTTC. This chain links TRBV7-8 with TRBJ2-5; D call uncertain. This CDR3 region has 14 residues. Germline V gene lookup returns CDR1 SGHVS and CDR2 FQNEAQ.

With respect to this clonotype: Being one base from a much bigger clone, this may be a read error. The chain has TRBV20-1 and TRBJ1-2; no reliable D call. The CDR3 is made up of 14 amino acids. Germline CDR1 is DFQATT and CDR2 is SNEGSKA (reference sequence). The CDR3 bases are TGCAGTGCCCTCCTCGTCGAGGGCTTCTATGGCGACACCTTC. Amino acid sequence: CSALLVEGFYGDTF.

The CDR3 sequence is CASSTELAGVEQFF. CDR3 nucleotide sequence: TGTGCCAGCAGCACAGAACTAGCGGGAGTTGAGCAGTTCTTC. This chain connects TRBV11-2 to TRBJ2-1; 11 bases map to TRBD2. The germline V gene has CDR1 SGHAT and CDR2 FQNNGV. The length of the CDR3 is 14 residues. V lost 5 bases to trimming and J lost 9 bases; unmatched junction nucleotides: 6.

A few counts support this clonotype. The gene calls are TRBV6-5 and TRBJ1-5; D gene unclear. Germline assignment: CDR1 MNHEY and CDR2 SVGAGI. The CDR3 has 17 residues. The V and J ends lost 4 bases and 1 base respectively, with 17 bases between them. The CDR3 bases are TGTGCCAGCAGTTCCGAGAGACCGGTACGGAGCAATCAGCCCCAGCATTTT. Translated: CASSSERPVRSNQPQHF.

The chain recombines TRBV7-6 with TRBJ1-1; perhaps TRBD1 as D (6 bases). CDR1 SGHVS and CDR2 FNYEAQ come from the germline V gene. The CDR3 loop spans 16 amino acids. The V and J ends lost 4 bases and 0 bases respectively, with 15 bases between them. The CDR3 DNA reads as TGTGCCAGCAGCTCCAGGGGCCTCGGGATGAACACTGAAGCTTTCTTT. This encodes CASSSRGLGMNTEAFF. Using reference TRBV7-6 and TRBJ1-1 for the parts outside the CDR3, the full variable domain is GAGVSQSPRYKVTKRGQDVALRCDPISGHVSLYWYRQALGQGPEFLTYFNYEAQQDKSGLPNDRFSAERPEGSISTLTIQRTEQRDSAMYRCASSSRGLGMNTEAFFGQGTRLTVV.

CDR3 DNA sequence: TGTGCCAGCAGCTTAGTCCCCCATCTGGCTAGCGGGGGGGCGGATGAGCAGTTCTTC. This translates into CASSLVPHLASGGADEQFF. V gene TRBV7-6 combines with J gene TRBJ2-1, with 12 nucleotides matching TRBD2. Germline CDR1 SGHVS, CDR2 FNYEAQ. CDR3 size: 19 residues. V was pared by 1 base and J by 8 bases, with 15 bases of the junction left unmatched.

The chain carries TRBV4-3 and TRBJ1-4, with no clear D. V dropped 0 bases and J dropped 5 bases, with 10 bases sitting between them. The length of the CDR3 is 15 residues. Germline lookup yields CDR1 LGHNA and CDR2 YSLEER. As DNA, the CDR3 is TGCGCCAGCAGCCAAGACCTGGGCTACAATGAAAAACTGTTTTTT. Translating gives CASSQDLGYNEKLFF.

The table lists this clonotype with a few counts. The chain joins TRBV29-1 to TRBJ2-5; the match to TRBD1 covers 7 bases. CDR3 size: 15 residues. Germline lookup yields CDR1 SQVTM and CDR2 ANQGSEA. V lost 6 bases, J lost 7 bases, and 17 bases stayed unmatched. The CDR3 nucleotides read TGCAGCGTCACCAGTCCTAACAGGGGTCAGGGGACCCAGTACTTC. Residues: CSVTSPNRGQGTQYF.